Below are 23 T cell receptor beta chains sequenced from a single sample in a study of blood T cell repertoires in COVID-19. The table came from immunoSEQ multiplex PCR; TCRdb's copy has only in-frame clones and leaves some out. Of some 340,000 clones in the sample, more than 70% are singletons; the top ten hold 5.3%. What was sequenced was PBMCs or T cells enriched from blood (not recorded which). These receptors all come from a woman aged 25 to 39 who had recovered from COVID-19.

The rearrangement uses TRBV10-1 and TRBJ1-1; 10 bases are shared with TRBD1. CDR1 is WNHNN, CDR2 SYGVQD, per germline (reference sequence). The CDR3 length is 14 residues. J was trimmed by 4 bases and V by 6 bases; bases with no gene match: 5. The CDR3 protein is CASSGDRGGTEAFF. The CDR3 nucleotides are TGCGCCAGCAGCGGGGACAGGGGTGGCACTGAAGCTTTCTTT.

The chain links TRBV19 to TRBJ1-5, with D hard to call. V dropped 8 bases and J dropped 9 bases, with 20 bases sitting between them. CDR3 length: 14 residues. CDR1 LNHDA and CDR2 SQIVND come from the germline V gene (reference sequence). CDR3 residues: CASGGGSSFGPQHF. The CDR3 coding sequence is TGTGCCAGTGGTGGTGGCAGTAGCTTCGGGCCCCAGCATTTT.

This rearrangement joins TRBV12-5 to TRBJ1-3, with 7 bases aligning to TRBD1. The CDR3 contains 17 residues. The junction had 10 bases not matched to a gene; V was cut back by 5 bases and J by 0 bases. Germline CDR1 reads LGHNT; CDR2 reads FRNRAP. CDR3 region: CASGQDREQRSGNTIYF. The CDR3 DNA reads TGTGCTAGTGGTCAAGACAGGGAGCAGCGCTCTGGAAACACCATATATTTT. Drawing the rest from reference TRBV12-5 and TRBJ1-3, the complete variable domain is DARVTQTPRHKVTEMGQEVTMRCQPILGHNTVFWYRQTMMQGLELLAYFRNRAPLDDSGMPKDRFSAEMPDATLATLKIQPSEPRDSAVYFCASGQDREQRSGNTIYFGEGSWLTVV.

In this sample, this clone turned up once. The V gene is TRBV5-4, the J gene TRBJ2-1, with TRBD1 as a possible D gene (5 bases). Per the germline V gene, CDR1 is SGHNT and CDR2 is YYREEE (reference sequence). V shed 5 bases and J shed 4 bases, with 10 bases lying between them. This CDR3 contains 13 residues. CDR3 coding DNA: TGTGCCAGCAGAACCGACAGTTACAATGAGCAGTTCTTC. Its translation: CASRTDSYNEQFF.

The chain joins TRBV28 to TRBJ1-6; 7 positions match TRBD1. The germline CDR1 and CDR2 sequences are MDHEN and SYDVKM. This CDR3 is built from 16 residues. Trimming took 5 bases from V and 4 from J; bases not matched to a gene: 8. CDR3 protein: CASSVRQGVYNSPLHF. The CDR3 DNA follows: TGTGCCAGCAGTGTCCGACAGGGCGTTTATAATTCACCCCTCCACTTT. The entire variable domain, with the rest obtained from reference TRBV28 and TRBJ1-6, is as follows: DVKVTQSSRYLVKRTGEKVFLECVQDMDHENMFWYRQDPGLGLRLIYFSYDVKMKEKGDIPEGYSVSREKKERFSLILESASTNQTSMYLCASSVRQGVYNSPLHFGNGTRLTVT.

This sequence joins TRBV4-2 and TRBJ2-7, with 8 bases aligning to TRBD2. Germline CDR1 is LGHNA and CDR2 is YNFKEQ. The CDR3 runs to 15 residues. Trimming took 0 bases from V and 7 from J; bases not matched to a gene: 8. The CDR3 DNA is TGTGCCAGCAGCCAAGATGCCGGGGGGGCGGGTGAGCAGTACTTC. Its protein is CASSQDAGGAGEQYF.

The CDR3 loop is CASSFPTSFLAGEILEREQFF. For the CDR3, the DNA is TGTGCCAGCAGTTTCCCCACATCCTTCCTAGCGGGGGAGATCTTAGAACGTGAGCAGTTCTTC. J is TRBJ2-1 and V is TRBV28; 10 bases agree with TRBD2. Germline V lookup: CDR1 MDHEN, CDR2 SYDVKM. The CDR3 is 21 residues long. V lost 3 bases to trimming and J lost 9 bases; unmatched junction nucleotides: 26.

This sequence joins TRBV5-1 and TRBJ2-3, with D perhaps TRBD2 (6 bases). The CDR3 contains 15 residues. The germline V and J ends were trimmed by 3 bases and 4 bases, with 15 bases remaining between them. CDR1 is SGHRS, CDR2 YFSETQ, per germline. CDR3 coding DNA: TGCGCCAGCAGCTATGAGGGGAGGTTGGCAGATACGCAGTATTTT. Translation gives CASSYEGRLADTQYF.

The sample holds a few counts of this clone. The chain recombines TRBV7-6 with TRBJ1-3, with D perhaps TRBD1 (5 bases). Germline V CDR1 and CDR2: SGHVS, FNYEAQ. This CDR3 spans 15 amino acids. V gave up 1 base and J gave up 2 bases, with 9 bases separating them. CDR3 amino acids: CASSLDGGAGNTIYF. CDR3 in DNA: TGTGCCAGCAGCTTAGATGGGGGGGCTGGAAACACCATATATTTT.

This chain links TRBV7-2 with TRBJ1-4; 8 positions agree with TRBD1. Unmatched junction bases numbered 1, after V lost 5 bases and J lost 5 bases. Looked up from germline, CDR1 is SGHTA and CDR2 is FQGNSA. This CDR3 comprises 13 residues. The CDR3 spells CASSRTGNEKLFF. Written as DNA, the CDR3 is TGTGCCAGCAGCCGGACAGGGAATGAAAAACTGTTTTTT.

The chain uses TRBV7-2 and TRBJ2-1, with 12 bases aligning to TRBD2. With 7 bases clipped from V and 9 bases from J, the junction kept 10 bases outside the gene matches. This CDR3 has 15 residues. Per germline, CDR1 SGHTA and CDR2 FQGNSA. The DNA for the CDR3 is TGTGCCAGCAACCCTAGCGGGGGGGCCTTCAGTGAGCAGTTCTTC. Translation: CASNPSGGAFSEQFF.

The rearrangement uses TRBV5-1 and TRBJ2-5; 9 bases fit TRBD2. The CDR3 contains 16 residues. Trimming at V came to 0 bases and at J to 5 bases, leaving 8 bases not matched to a gene. From germline, CDR1 is SGHRS and CDR2 YFSETQ. CDR3 sequence: CASSLALAGARETQYF. The DNA for the CDR3 is TGCGCCAGCAGCTTGGCCTTAGCGGGGGCCCGGGAGACCCAGTACTTC. The entire variable domain, with the rest obtained from reference TRBV5-1 and TRBJ2-5, is as follows: KAGVTQTPRYLIKTRGQQVTLSCSPISGHRSVSWYQQTPGQGLQFLFEYFSETQRNKGNFPGRFSGRQFSNSRSEMNVSTLELGDSALYLCASSLALAGARETQYFGPGTRLLVL.

The rearrangement uses TRBV10-3 and TRBJ2-3; 10 bases fit TRBD2. The CDR3 has 14 amino acids. CDR1 ENHRY and CDR2 SYGVKD come from the germline V gene. With 7 bases clipped from V and 1 base from J, the junction kept 2 bases outside the gene matches. The CDR3 bases are TGTGCCATCAATCTAGCGGGGGGCACAGATACGCAGTATTTT. The encoded protein is CAINLAGGTDTQYF.

The chain recombines TRBV5-4 with TRBJ2-3; D gene ambiguous. The CDR3 consists of 13 residues. Germline values: CDR1 SGHNT, CDR2 YYREEE (reference sequence). The V gene lost 2 bases and the J gene lost 3 bases, with 7 bases spanning the gap. The CDR3 bases are TGTGCCAGCAGCTTACCCAGGACAGATACGCAGTATTTT. Translating it yields CASSLPRTDTQYF.

The chain joins TRBV6-5 to TRBJ1-2; 8 nucleotides align to TRBD1. V lost 6 bases, J lost 4 bases, and 4 bases stayed unmatched. This CDR3 is built from 13 residues. CDR1 MNHEY and CDR2 SVGAGI come from the germline V gene. The CDR3, as DNA: TGTGCCAGCAGACGGGACAGGCCCTATGGCTACACCTTC. It yields the protein CASRRDRPYGYTF.

The chain joins TRBV10-3 to TRBJ2-3; no definite D call. The CDR3 extends over 13 amino acids. The germline CDR1 and CDR2 sequences are ENHRY and SYGVKD. With 2 bases removed from V and 1 base from J, the gap between germline ends came to 4 bases. The CDR3 loop reads CAISEAGTDTQYF. CDR3 coding DNA: TGTGCCATCAGTGAGGCGGGCACAGATACGCAGTATTTT.

The J gene is TRBJ2-3, the V gene TRBV4-1; 8 bases line up with TRBD2. Germline loops: CDR1 MGHRA, CDR2 YSYEKL. The CDR3 is made up of 18 amino acids. After removal of 6 bases from V and 2 bases from J, the junction contained 16 bases not matched to a gene. CDR3 region: CASSPLAGGPSNTDTQYF. The DNA of the CDR3 is TGCGCCAGCAGTCCTCTGGCGGGGGGTCCCTCTAACACAGATACGCAGTATTTT.

The J gene is TRBJ2-3, the V gene TRBV6-5; 7 bases align to TRBD1. With 7 bases clipped from V and 3 bases from J, the junction kept 7 bases outside the gene matches. This CDR3 is 14 amino acids long. CDR1 is MNHEY, CDR2 SVGAGI, per germline. CDR3 residues: CASIPGGLTDTQYF. CDR3 DNA sequence: TGTGCCAGCATCCCAGGGGGTTTGACAGATACGCAGTATTTT.

V gene TRBV27 combines with J gene TRBJ1-2; the match to TRBD1 covers 7 bases. CDR3 length: 12 residues. V trimming: 8 bases; J trimming: 8 bases; junction bases outside the gene matches: 8. Germline-derived CDR1 and CDR2 are MNHEY and SMNVEV (reference sequence). The CDR3 loop is CASRTGTAGYTF. CDR3 bases: TGTGCCAGCCGAACCGGGACAGCGGGCTACACCTTC.

The chain is built from TRBV11-3 and TRBJ1-1; D is perhaps TRBD1 (5 bases). The V gene's germline CDR1 is SGHNT and CDR2 YENEEA. The germline V and J ends were trimmed by 2 bases and 1 base, with 11 bases remaining between them. The CDR3 totals 15 residues. The CDR3 sequence is CASSLSGHGNTEAFF. CDR3 nucleotides: TGTGCCAGCAGCTTATCTGGACACGGGAACACTGAAGCTTTCTTT.

The CDR3 is CATKTVSGANVLTF. Written as DNA, the CDR3 is TGTGCCACCAAGACTGTGTCTGGGGCCAACGTCCTGACTTTC. V usage is TRBV6-5 and J usage is TRBJ2-6, with D uncertain. This CDR3 spans 14 amino acids. V lost 10 bases to trimming and J lost 1 base, with 11 bases between them. The germline V gene has CDR1 MNHEY and CDR2 SVGAGI.

The chain uses TRBV6-1 and TRBJ2-7; 9 nucleotides match TRBD1. CDR3 size: 14 residues. After removal of 8 bases from V and 5 bases from J, the junction contained 10 bases not matched to a gene. The germline V gene has CDR1 MNHNS and CDR2 SASEGT. In DNA form, the CDR3 reads TGTGCCAGCGCCCCCGGGACAGGGTTAAACGAGCAGTACTTC. As protein: CASAPGTGLNEQYF.

V gene TRBV14 combines with J gene TRBJ1-2; 12 bases align to TRBD1. Germline CDR1 and CDR2: SGHDN and FVKESK. The CDR3 is 14 amino acids. V lost 4 bases and J lost 5; bases outside the gene matches: 2. The CDR3 nucleotides read TGTGCCAGCAGCCCGGGACAGGGGGCGTATGGCTACACCTTC. Protein product: CASSPGQGAYGYTF. Combining the CDR3 with reference TRBV14 and TRBJ1-2 gives the whole variable domain EAGVTQFPSHSVIEKGQTVTLRCDPISGHDNLYWYRRVMGKEIKFLLHFVKESKQDESGMPNNRFLAERTGGTYSTLKVQPAELEDSGVYFCASSPGQGAYGYTFGSGTRLTVV.